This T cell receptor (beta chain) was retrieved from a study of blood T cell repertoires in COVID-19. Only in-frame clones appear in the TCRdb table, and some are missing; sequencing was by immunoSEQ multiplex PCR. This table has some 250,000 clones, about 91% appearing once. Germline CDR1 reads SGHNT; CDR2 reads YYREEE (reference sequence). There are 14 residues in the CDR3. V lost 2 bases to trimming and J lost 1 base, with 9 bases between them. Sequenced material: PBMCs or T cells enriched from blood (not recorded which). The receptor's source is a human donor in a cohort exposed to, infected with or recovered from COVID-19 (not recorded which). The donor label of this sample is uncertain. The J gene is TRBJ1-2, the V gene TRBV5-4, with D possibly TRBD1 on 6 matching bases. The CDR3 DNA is TGTGCCAGCAGCTTACCAGGGGTTAACTATGGCTACACCTTC. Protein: CASSLPGVNYGYTF.